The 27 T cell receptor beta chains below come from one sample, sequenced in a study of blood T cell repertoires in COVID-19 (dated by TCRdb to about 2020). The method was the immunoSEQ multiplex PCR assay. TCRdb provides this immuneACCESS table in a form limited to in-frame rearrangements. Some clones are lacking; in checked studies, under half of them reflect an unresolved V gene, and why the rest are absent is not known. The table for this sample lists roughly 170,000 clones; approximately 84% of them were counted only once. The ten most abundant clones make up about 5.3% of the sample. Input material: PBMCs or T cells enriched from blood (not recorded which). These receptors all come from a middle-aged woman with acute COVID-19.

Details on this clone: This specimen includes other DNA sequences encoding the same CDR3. The CDR3 bases are TGTGCCAGCAGCCAAGGGCAGGGGGCGCGAGGCTACACCTTC. This gives the protein CASSQGQGARGYTF. The chain is built from TRBV3-1 (or the pseudogene TRBV3-2) and TRBJ1-2; 8 bases align to TRBD1. The CDR3 has 14 residues. Germline CDR1 reads LGHDT; CDR2 reads YNNKEL (reference sequence). J was trimmed by 8 bases and V by 1 base; bases with no gene match: 6.

This CDR3 reads CASSQGGQTNQPQHF. CDR3 in DNA: TGTGCCAGCAGCCAAGGGGGACAGACGAATCAGCCCCAGCATTTT. The V gene is TRBV11-2, the J gene TRBJ1-5, with 7 positions matching TRBD1. Losses at the gene ends were 5 bases for V and 4 bases for J; bases not matched to a gene: 8. CDR1 and CDR2 (germline): SGHAT, FQNNGV. The CDR3 contains 15 residues.

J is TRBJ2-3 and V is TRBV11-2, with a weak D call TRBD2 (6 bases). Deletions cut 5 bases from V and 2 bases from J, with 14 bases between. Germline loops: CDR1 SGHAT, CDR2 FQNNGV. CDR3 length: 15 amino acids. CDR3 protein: CASSLRGGNTDTQYF. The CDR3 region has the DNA TGTGCCAGCAGCCTTCGGGGCGGGAACACAGATACGCAGTATTTT.

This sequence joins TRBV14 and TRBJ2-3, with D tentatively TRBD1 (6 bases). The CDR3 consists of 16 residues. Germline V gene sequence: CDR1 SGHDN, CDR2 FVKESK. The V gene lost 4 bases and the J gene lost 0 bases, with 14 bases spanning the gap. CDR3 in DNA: TGTGCCAGCAGCCCCGCTGGGGGCTTTAGCACAGATACGCAGTATTTT. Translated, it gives CASSPAGGFSTDTQYF.

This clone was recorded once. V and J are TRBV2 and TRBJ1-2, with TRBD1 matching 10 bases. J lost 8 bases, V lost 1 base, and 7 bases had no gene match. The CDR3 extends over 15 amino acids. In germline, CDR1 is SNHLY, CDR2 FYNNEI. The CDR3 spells CASSEERQGARGYTF. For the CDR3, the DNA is TGTGCCAGCAGTGAAGAGAGACAGGGGGCTCGGGGCTACACCTTC.

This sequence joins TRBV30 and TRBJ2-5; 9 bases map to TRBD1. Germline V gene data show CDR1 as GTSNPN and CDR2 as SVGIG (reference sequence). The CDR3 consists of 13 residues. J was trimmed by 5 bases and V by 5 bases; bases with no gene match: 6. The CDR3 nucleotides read TGTGCCTGGGGGGACAGGGTCAGGGAGACCCAGTACTTC. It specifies CAWGDRVRETQYF. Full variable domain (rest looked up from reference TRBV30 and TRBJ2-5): SQTIHQWPATLVQPVGSPLSLECTVEGTSNPNLYWYRQAAGRGLQLLFYSVGIGQISSEVPQNLSASRPQDRQFILSSKKLLLSDSGFYLCAWGDRVRETQYFGPGTRLLVL.

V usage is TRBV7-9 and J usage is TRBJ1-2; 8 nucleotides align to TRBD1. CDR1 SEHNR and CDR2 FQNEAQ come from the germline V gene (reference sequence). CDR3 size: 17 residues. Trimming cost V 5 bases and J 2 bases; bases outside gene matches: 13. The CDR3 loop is CASSPKYVDRANYGYTF. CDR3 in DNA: TGTGCCAGCAGCCCCAAATATGTGGACAGGGCCAACTATGGCTACACCTTC.

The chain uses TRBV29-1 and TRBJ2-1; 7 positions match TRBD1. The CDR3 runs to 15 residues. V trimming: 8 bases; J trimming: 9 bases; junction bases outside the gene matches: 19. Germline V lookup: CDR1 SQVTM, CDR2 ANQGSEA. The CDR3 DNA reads TGCAGCTCCCGAACTGACAGGGATCTTTCTCTTGAGCAGTTCTTC. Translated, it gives CSSRTDRDLSLEQFF.

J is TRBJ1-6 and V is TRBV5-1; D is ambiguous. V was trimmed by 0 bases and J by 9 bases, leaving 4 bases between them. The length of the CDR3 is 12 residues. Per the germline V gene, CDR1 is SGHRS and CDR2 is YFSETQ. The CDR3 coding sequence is TGCGCCAGCAGCTTGGGAGGTTCACCCCTCCACTTT. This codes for CASSLGGSPLHF. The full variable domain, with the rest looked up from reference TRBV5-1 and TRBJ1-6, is KAGVTQTPRYLIKTRGQQVTLSCSPISGHRSVSWYQQTPGQGLQFLFEYFSETQRNKGNFPGRFSGRQFSNSRSEMNVSTLELGDSALYLCASSLGGSPLHFGNGTRLTVT.

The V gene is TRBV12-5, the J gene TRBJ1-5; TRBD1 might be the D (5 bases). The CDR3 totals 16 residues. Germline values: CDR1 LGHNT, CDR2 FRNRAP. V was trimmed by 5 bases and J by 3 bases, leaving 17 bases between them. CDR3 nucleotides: TGTGCTAGTGGTATTGACAGCACGCCTTCCAATCAGCCCCAGCATTTT. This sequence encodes CASGIDSTPSNQPQHF.

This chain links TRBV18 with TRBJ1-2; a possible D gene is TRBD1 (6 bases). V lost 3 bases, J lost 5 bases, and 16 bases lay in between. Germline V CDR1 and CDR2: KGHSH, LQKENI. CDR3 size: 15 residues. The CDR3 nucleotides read TGTGCCAGCTCACCCAACCGGGACACTACATATGGCTACACCTTC. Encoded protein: CASSPNRDTTYGYTF.

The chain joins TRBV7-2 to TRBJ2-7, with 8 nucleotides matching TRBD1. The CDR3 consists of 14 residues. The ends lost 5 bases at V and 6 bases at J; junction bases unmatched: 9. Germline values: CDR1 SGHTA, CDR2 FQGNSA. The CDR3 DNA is TGTGCCAGCAGCGCCTGGACAGGGCAGGCCGAGCAGTACTTC. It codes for CASSAWTGQAEQYF.

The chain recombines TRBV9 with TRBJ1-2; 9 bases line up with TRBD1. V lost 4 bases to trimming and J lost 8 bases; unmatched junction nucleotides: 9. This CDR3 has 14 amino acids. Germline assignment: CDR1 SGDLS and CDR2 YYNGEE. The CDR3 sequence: CASSPVGQGDGYTF. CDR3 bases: TGTGCCAGCAGCCCAGTGGGACAGGGAGACGGCTACACCTTC.

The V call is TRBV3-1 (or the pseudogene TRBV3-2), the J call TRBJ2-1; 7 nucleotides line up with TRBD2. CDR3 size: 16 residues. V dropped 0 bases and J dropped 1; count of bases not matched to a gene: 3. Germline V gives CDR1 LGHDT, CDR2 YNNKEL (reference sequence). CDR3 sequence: CASSQDRTSSYNEQFF. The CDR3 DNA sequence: TGTGCCAGCAGCCAAGATCGGACTAGTTCCTACAATGAGCAGTTCTTC.

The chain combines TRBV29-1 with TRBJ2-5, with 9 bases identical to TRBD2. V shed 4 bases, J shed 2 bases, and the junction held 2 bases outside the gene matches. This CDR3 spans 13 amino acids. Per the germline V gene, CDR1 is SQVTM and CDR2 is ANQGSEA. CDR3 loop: CSVGLAVQETQYF. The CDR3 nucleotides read TGCAGCGTTGGACTAGCGGTTCAAGAGACCCAGTACTTC.

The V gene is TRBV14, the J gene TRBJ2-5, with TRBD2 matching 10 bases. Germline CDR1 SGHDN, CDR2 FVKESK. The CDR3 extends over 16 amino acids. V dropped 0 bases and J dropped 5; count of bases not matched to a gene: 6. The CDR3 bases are TGTGCCAGCAGCCAAGAACGTCTAGCGGGAGTGGAGACCCAGTACTTC. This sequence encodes CASSQERLAGVETQYF.

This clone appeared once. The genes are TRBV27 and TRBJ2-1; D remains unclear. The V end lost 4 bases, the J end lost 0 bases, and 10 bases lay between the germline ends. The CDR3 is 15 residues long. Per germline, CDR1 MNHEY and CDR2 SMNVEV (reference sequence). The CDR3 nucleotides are TGTGCCAGCAGTTCACGTATGAGCTCCTACAATGAGCAGTTCTTC. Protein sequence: CASSSRMSSYNEQFF.

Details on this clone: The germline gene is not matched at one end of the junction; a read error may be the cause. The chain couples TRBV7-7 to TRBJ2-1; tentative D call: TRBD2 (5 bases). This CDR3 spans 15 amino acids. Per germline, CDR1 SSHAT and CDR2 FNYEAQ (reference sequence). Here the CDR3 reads CASSLMAGPPDEQFF. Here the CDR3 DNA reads TGTGCTAGCAGCTTAATGGCGGGCCCCCCGGATGAGCAGTTCTTC.

CDR3 region: CASSEGMGRDGTEAFF. As DNA, the CDR3 is TGTGCCAGCAGTGAAGGGATGGGCAGGGATGGTACTGAAGCTTTCTTT. The gene calls are TRBV2 and TRBJ1-1, with TRBD1 as a possible D gene (5 bases). CDR1 is SNHLY and CDR2 is FYNNEI in the germline V gene. The CDR3 runs 16 residues. V was shortened by 1 base and J by 5 bases, with 17 bases between the two germline ends.

The CDR3 DNA reads as TGTGCCAGCAGCCAAGGGACTAGCGGGAGATCAGATACGCAGTATTTT. The encoded protein is CASSQGTSGRSDTQYF. The V call is TRBV3-1 (or the pseudogene TRBV3-2), the J call TRBJ2-3; TRBD2 agrees at 13 bases. V was pared by 1 base and J by 4 bases, with 2 bases of the junction left unmatched. Per the germline V gene, CDR1 is LGHDT and CDR2 is YNNKEL (reference sequence). CDR3 size: 16 residues.

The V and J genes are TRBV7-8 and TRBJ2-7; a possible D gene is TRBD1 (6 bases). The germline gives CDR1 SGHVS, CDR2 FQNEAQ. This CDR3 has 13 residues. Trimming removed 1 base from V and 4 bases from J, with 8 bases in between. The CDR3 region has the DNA TGTGCCAGCAGCTTAGGAGGGGGATACGAGCAGTACGTC. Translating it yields CASSLGGGYEQYV.

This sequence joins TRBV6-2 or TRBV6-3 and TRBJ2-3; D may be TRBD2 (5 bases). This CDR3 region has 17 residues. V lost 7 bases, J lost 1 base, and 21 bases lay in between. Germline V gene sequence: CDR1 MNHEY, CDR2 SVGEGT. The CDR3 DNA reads TGTGCCAGCACCCCAGGTCCCTCTAGCAGCCGCACAGATACGCAGTATTTT. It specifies CASTPGPSSSRTDTQYF.

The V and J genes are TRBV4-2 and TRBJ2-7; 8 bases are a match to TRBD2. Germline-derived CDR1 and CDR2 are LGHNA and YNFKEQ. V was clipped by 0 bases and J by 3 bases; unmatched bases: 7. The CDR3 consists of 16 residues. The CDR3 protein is CASSQESTSGLYEQYF. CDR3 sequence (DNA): TGTGCCAGCAGCCAAGAGTCTACTAGCGGCCTCTACGAGCAGTACTTC.

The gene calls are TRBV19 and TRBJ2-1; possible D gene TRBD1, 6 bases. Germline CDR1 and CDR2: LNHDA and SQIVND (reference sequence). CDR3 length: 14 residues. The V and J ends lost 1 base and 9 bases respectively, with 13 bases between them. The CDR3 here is CASSIGQGISEQFF. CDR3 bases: TGTGCCAGTAGTATAGGGCAGGGGATAAGTGAGCAGTTCTTC.

CDR3 sequence reads: CASIPDRGNGYTF. CDR3 bases: TGTGCCAGCATTCCGGACAGGGGGAATGGCTACACCTTC. The V gene is TRBV6-5, the J gene TRBJ1-2; 10 bases match TRBD1. The CDR3 runs 13 residues. Germline CDR1 reads MNHEY; CDR2 reads SVGAGI. The trim removed 7 bases at V and 6 bases at J, leaving 5 bases unmatched.

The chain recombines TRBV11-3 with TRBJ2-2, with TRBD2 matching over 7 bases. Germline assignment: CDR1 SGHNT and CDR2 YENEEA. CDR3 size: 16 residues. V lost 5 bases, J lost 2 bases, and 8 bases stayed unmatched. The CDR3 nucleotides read TGTGCCAGCAGCCCCACCTGGGACTACAACACCGGGGAGCTGTTTTTT. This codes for CASSPTWDYNTGELFF.

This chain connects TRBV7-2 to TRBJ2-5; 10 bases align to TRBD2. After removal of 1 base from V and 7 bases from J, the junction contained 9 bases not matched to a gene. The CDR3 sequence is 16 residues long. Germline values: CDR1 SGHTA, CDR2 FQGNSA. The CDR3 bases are TGTGCCAGCAGCTTAGGCTCTAGCGGGAGTAGTCGGACCCAGTACTTC. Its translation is CASSLGSSGSSRTQYF.